This paragraph reports one TCR beta chain. Its antigen is as yet unknown. This specimen comes from a study of a mutant IDH1 vaccine in newly diagnosed glioma. Time point of the sample: week 11, during vaccination. A single vaccine dose contained 300 ug of mutant IDH1 20-mer peptide, and topical imiquimod was used with it. Astrocytomas that were new, WHO grade 3 or 4, IDH1-mutant and ATRX-lost were present in the donors. V was clipped by 3 bases and J by 2 bases; unmatched bases: 8. The length of the CDR3 is 17 residues. Germline CDR1 is MNHNS and CDR2 is SASEGT. TCRdb's copy holds only in-frame clones and misses some; the assay was immunoSEQ multiplex PCR. The sample lists around 60,000 clones, approximately 90% occurring once.

This TCR came from a man aged 40-49 years with glioma. Sample: PBMCs, taken from a glioma patient whose treatment included an IDH1 peptide vaccine. The genes are TRBV6-1 and TRBJ2-2, with 8 positions matching TRBD1. In DNA, the CDR3 is TGTGCCAGCAGTGACTATGGACAGGGACTTAACACCGGGGAGCTGTTTTTT. The encoded protein is CASSDYGQGLNTGELFF.